This T cell receptor beta chain originates from a study of monozygotic twins with inflammatory bowel disease (dated by TCRdb to the late 2010s). Regarding the study in general: A total of roughly 28 monozygotic twin pairs were included in the full study, comprising nine German pairs (four IBD-concordant, five IBD-discordant) and 19 IBD-discordant Danish pairs. The search for disease-associated traits relied mainly on comparing IBD patients with their genetically identical healthy co-twins within discordant pairs. Each individual had, on average, about 151 000 unique TCRalpha sequences and 181 000 unique TCRbeta sequences available for analysis.

A note on this clonotype: It has no known antigen specificity.

A roughly 2.4 ml peripheral blood sample was drawn into PAXgene tubes per donor and stored at -80°C. Total RNA was isolated from whole blood with the PAXgene blood miRNA kit on an automated QIAcube, without T cell sorting. Peripheral blood from monozygotic twin pairs, either concordant or discordant for inflammatory bowel disease, underwent deep TCRalpha and TCRbeta repertoire profiling that used unique molecular barcoding. Smoking habits were recorded for all twin pairs, and each individual was classified as a current, former or never smoker. According to the germline V gene, CDR1 reads SGHTA and CDR2 reads FQGNSA. The CDR3 contains 16 residues, cysteine and phenylalanine counted. No DNA is recorded. Receptor amplification or capture employed 5' RACE. Each TCR library was prepared from around 3,400 ng of total RNA. For each sample, cDNA was synthesized in eight separate reactions using SMARTScribe reverse transcriptase. During cDNA synthesis, template switching was used to introduce unique molecular identifiers that contained a 6-nucleotide sample barcode. Two nested PCRs of about 15 and 9 cycles amplified the TCRalpha and TCRbeta cDNA, and bead purification followed each PCR. Before amplification, cDNA was treated with uracil DNA-glycosylase and purified using the QIAquick PCR purification kit. The second PCR added Illumina TruSeq-compatible adapters along with sample-specific barcodes. TapeStation and Qubit were used to check library quality and concentration, and 5 to 5.5 ng of each library was pooled. Pooled libraries were sequenced on an Illumina HiSeq2500 single-index Rapid Run with 2 x 100 bp reads and custom sequencing primers. Under the source paper's analysis protocol: UMI-based consensus assembly with MiGEC version 1.2.6 was used to correct PCR and sequencing errors. MiXCR version 2.1.1 was used for V(D)J alignment, clonotype assembly and CDR3 extraction. Normalisation of gene usage, clonotype sharing and MAIT/NKT TCR abundance was achieved by analysing the top 1000, 10 000 and 20 000 clonotypes per sample. Diversity was computed as the inverse Simpson index with the vegan R package after downsampling to 27 000 UMIs. Paired Mann-Whitney U tests were applied to discordant twin pairs, and Benjamini-Hochberg correction was used for multiple testing. Based on TCRdb reprocessing of the reads, there is one entry per CDR3 protein sequence, and DNA is missing. The V and J calls follow TCRdb's processing rather than the paper's. The sample table records around 40,000 distinct CDR3 sequences. About 4.9% of the sample lies in the top ten.

What the research found in general, with its limitations: IBD patients had lower TCRbeta repertoire diversity, measured by the inverse Simpson index, than their healthy co-twins. Different T cell subtypes could not be distinguished in the analysis. Background noise and inter-individual variability may have been introduced into the repertoires by the differing immunosuppressive treatments among patients. No single strong signal or clonotype linked to IBD turned up in the results, so the idea that one exists was not supported. Compared with healthy twins, IBD patients shared fewer clonotypes with other individuals, and the difference was most pronounced in patients with signs of disease activity. No difference in repertoire similarity was observed between concordant and discordant twins, possibly owing to limited statistical power.

The source material was blood. The sequence links TRBV7-2 to TRBJ2-3; the D call from TCRdb, TRBD1, cannot be confirmed without DNA. This receptor was taken from a human donor with ulcerative colitis or Crohn's disease, or a healthy co-twin of an affected twin (not recorded which). The CDR3 in this case is CASSYPGQAKTDTQYF.